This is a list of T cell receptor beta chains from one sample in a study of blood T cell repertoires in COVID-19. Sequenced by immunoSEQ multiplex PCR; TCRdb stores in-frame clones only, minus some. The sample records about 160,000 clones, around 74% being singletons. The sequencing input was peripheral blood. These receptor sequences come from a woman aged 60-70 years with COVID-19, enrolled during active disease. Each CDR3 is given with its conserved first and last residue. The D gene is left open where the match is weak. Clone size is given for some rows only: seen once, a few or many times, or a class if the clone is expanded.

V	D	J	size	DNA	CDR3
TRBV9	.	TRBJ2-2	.	TGTGCCAGCAGCGTAGCTGGAGGGGTCACCGGGGAGCTGTTTTTT	CASSVAGGVTGELFF
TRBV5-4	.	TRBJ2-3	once	TGTGCCAGCAGCCTCGGGGGTACAGATACGCAGTATTTT	CASSLGGTDTQYF
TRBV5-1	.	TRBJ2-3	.	TGCGCCAGCAGCTCCCAGGGTGCAGATACGCAGTATTTT	CASSSQGADTQYF
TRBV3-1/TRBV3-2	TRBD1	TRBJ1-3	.	TGTGCCAGCAGCCAAAAGGGGGCGTGGGGAAACACCATATATTTT	CASSQKGAWGNTIYF
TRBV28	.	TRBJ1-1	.	TGTGCCAGCAGTTCCTGGGGGGTCCCCACTGAAGCTTTCTTT	CASSSWGVPTEAFF
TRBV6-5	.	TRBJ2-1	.	TGTGCCAGCAGTTATCGGAGGGACCATGAGCAGTTCTTC	CASSYRRDHEQFF
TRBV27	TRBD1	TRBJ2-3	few	TGTGCCAGCAGAGGACTTGGACAGGGGGGGAGCACAGATACGCAGTATTTT	CASRGLGQGGSTDTQYF
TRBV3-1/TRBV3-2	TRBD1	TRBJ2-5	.	TGTGCCAGCAGCCCCGACTCACGGACAGGGTACGAGACCCAGTACTTC	CASSPDSRTGYETQYF
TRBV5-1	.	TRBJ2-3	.	TGCGCCAGCAGTCAGGAGGTTGGCACAGATACGCAGTATTTT	CASSQEVGTDTQYF
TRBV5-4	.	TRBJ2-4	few	TGTGCCAGCAGCTTGGCAGGGATTACAAACATTCAGTACTTC	CASSLAGITNIQYF
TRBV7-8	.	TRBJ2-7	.	TGTGCCAGCAGCTTAGGCAGGACTCATTACGAGCAGTACTTC	CASSLGRTHYEQYF
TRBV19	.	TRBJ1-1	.	TGTGCCAGTAGTGCCCCCTTTGGAGCACCGGGGACTGAAGCTTTCTTT	CASSAPFGAPGTEAFF
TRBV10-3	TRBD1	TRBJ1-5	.	TGTGCCATCAGTCCCGGGACAGGGTTTAGCAATCAGCCCCAGCATTTT	CAISPGTGFSNQPQHF
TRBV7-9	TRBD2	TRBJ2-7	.	TGTGCCAGCAGCTTACTTAGCGGGGCACCCTACGAGCAGTACTTC	CASSLLSGAPYEQYF
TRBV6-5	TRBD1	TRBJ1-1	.	TGTGCCAGCAGTATTGGGACAGGGAACACTGAAGCTTTCTTT	CASSIGTGNTEAFF
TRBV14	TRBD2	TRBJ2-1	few	TGTGCCAGCAGCCCGGGACTAGCCTTTAGCTCCTACAATGAGCAGTTCTTC	CASSPGLAFSSYNEQFF
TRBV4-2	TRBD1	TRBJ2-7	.	TGTGCCAGCAGCCAAGGTACAGGGGGCGAGGCCTACGAGCAGTACTTC	CASSQGTGGEAYEQYF
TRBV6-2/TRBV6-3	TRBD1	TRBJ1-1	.	TGTGCCAGCAGTAATTACCAGGGGGTCTATGAAGCTTTCTTT	CASSNYQGVYEAFF
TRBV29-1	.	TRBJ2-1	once	TGCAGCGTTGTGGCGACAGATACTGGCAATGAGCAGTTCTTC	CSVVATDTGNEQFF
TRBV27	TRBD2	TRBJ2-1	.	TGTGCCAGCAGCCACAATCGACTAGCGGGGGCCTCTAAGCAGTTCTTC	CASSHNRLAGASKQFF
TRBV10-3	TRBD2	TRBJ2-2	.	TGTGCCATCAGTGCCGGGCGGGGGGGCCCCACCGGGGAGCTGTTTTTT	CAISAGRGGPTGELFF
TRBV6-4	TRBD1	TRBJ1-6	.	TGTGCCAGCAGCATAGACAGGGTATGTTATTCACCCCTCCACTTT	CASSIDRVCYSPLHF
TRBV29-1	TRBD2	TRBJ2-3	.	TGCAGCGTTAGCACGGGTTGGGCGGGAGTCGCAATAGATACGCAGTATTTT	CSVSTGWAGVAIDTQYF
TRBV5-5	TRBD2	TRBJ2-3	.	TGTGCCAGCAGCTTGGGAAGCGGGGGAAGCACAGATACGCAGTATTTT	CASSLGSGGSTDTQYF
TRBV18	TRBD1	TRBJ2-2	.	TGTGCCAGCTCACGGGACAGGCCGAACACCGGGGAGCTGTTTTTT	CASSRDRPNTGELFF
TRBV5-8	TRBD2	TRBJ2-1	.	TGTGCCAGCAGCCGTAGCGGGTTGAGCTCCTACAATGAGCAGTTCTTC	CASSRSGLSSYNEQFF
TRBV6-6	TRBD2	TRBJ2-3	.	TGTGCCAGCAGTACGACTAGCGGGGGAAGCACAGATACGCAGTATTTT	CASSTTSGGSTDTQYF
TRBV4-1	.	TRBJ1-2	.	TGCGCCAGCAGCCAAGAGGAACAGTATGGCTACACCTTC	CASSQEEQYGYTF
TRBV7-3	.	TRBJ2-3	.	TGTGCCAGCAGCTTATCAGTCGGCGGGGCAAGCACAGATACGCAGTATTTT	CASSLSVGGASTDTQYF
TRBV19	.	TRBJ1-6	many	TGTGCCAGTGGGCACAGGGTTTCACCCCTCCACTTT	CASGHRVSPLHF
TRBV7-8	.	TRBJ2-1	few	TGTGCCAGCAGCCCTCGAGGCCCGGGAGTCTACAATGAGCAGTTCTTC	CASSPRGPGVYNEQFF
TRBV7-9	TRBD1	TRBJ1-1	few	TGTGCCAGCAGCCCTAACAGGGGGCAGAACACTGAAGCTTTCTTT	CASSPNRGQNTEAFF
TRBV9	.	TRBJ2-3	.	TGTGCCAGCAGCGTAGGAGGGGGGGCTCCAGATACGCAGTATTTT	CASSVGGGAPDTQYF
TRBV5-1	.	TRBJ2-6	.	TGCGCCAGCAGCTTCGGGAGTTCAGGGGCCAACGTCCTGACTTTC	CASSFGSSGANVLTF
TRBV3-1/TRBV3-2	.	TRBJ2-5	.	TGTGCCAGCAGCCAAGCATTTTTTCAAGAGACCCAGTACTTC	CASSQAFFQETQYF
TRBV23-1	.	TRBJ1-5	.	TGCGCCAACAATTCTTCCGGGACACCTTTCTGGTTACCCCAGCATTTT	CANNSSGTPFWLPQHF
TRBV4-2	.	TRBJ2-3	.	TGTGCCAGCAGCCAAGGCGGGGCCCAAGATACGCAGTATTTT	CASSQGGAQDTQYF
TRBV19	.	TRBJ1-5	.	TGTGCCAGTACCCCATCCCCTGGCCAGCCCCAGCATTTT	CASTPSPGQPQHF
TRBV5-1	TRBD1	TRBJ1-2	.	TGCGCCAGCAGCCCGACAGGGGGCCTTAACTATGGCTACACCTTC	CASSPTGGLNYGYTF
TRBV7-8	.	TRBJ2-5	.	TGTGCCAGCAGCCCCTCCTGGCAGGGTGAAGAGACCCAGTACTTC	CASSPSWQGEETQYF
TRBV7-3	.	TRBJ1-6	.	TGTGCCAGCAGCTTGATGGGGAGCTCCTATAATTCACCCCTCCACTTT	CASSLMGSSYNSPLHF
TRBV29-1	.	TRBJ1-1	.	TGCAGCGTTGAGCCGAGGGGGACCACTGAAGCTTTCTTT	CSVEPRGTTEAFF
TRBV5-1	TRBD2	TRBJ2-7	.	TGCGCCAGCAGCTTGGATAGACTAGCGGAACCCTTGCCGGAGCAGTACTTC	CASSLDRLAEPLPEQYF
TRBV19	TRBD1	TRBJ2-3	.	TGTGCCAGTAGTATCCGGGGACAGGGGGCGGCAGATACGCAGTATTTT	CASSIRGQGAADTQYF
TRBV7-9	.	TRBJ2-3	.	TGTGCCAGCAGCTTTTTGACAGGACGCAGCACAGATACGCAGTATTTT	CASSFLTGRSTDTQYF
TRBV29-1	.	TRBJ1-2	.	TGCAGCGTTGTGGGGGGGGCCGGAGTGTATGGCTACACCTTC	CSVVGGAGVYGYTF